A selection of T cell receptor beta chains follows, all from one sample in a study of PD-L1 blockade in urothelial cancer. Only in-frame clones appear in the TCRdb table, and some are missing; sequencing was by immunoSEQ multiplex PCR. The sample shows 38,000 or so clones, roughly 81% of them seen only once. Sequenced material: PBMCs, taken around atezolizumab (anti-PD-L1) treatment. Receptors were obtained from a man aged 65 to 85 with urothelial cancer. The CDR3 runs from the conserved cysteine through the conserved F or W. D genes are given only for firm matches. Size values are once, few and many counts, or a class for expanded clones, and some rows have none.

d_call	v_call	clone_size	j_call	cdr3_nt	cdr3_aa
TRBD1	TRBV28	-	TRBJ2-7	TGTGCCAGCAGTTTCTCCCCGACTGGACAGGGCCCCTACGAGCAGTACTTC	CASSFSPTGQGPYEQYF
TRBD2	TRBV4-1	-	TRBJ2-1	TGCGCCAGCAGCCAAGATCAAGGGACTAGCGGGAGATATGAGCAGTTCTTC	CASSQDQGTSGRYEQFF
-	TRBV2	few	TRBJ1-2	TGTGCCAGCAGGAAAGAGGGCGCGGGCTATGGCTACACCTTC	CASRKEGAGYGYTF
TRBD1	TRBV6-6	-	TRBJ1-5	TGTGCCAGCAGCTCAGGGGGCTGGCAGCCCCAGCATTTT	CASSSGGWQPQHF
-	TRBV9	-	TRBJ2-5	TGTGCCAGCAGCGTAGGACAGCACACGACCCAAGAGACCCAGTACTTC	CASSVGQHTTQETQYF
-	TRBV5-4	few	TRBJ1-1	TGTGCCAGCAGCGCGGGACGACCCGCGGAGGCTTTCTTT	CASSAGRPAEAFF
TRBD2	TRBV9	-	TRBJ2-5	TGTGCCAGCAGCGTTGCTAGCGGGAGGGGAGAGACCCAGTACTTC	CASSVASGRGETQYF
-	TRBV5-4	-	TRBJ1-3	TGTGCCAGCAGCTTGGGAAGCCCGTCTGGAAACACCATATATTTT	CASSLGSPSGNTIYF
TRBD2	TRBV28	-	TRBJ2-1	TGTGCCAGCAGTCCGGCCTCGACTAGCGGGGGGTACAATGAGCAGTTCTTC	CASSPASTSGGYNEQFF
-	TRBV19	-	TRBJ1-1	TGTGCCAGTCGAATCGGCGGGTTGGGGACTGAAGCTTTCTTT	CASRIGGLGTEAFF
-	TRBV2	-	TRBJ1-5	TGTGCCAGCAGTGAAGCATTGGCCAGCAATCAGCCCCAGCATTTT	CASSEALASNQPQHF
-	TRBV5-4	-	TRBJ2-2	TGTGCCAGCAGCGAGGGTTGGAACACCGGGGAGCTGTTTTTT	CASSEGWNTGELFF
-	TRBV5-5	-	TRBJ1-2	TGTGCCAGCAGCTTGGCCCTAAACTATGGCTACACCTTC	CASSLALNYGYTF
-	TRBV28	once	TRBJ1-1	TGTGCCAGCGAGGTTAGCGGGAAAGCTTTCTTT	CASEVSGKAFF
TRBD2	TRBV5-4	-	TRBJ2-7	TGTGCCAGCAGCCCGGGACTAGCGGGAGTATACGAGCAGTACTTC	CASSPGLAGVYEQYF
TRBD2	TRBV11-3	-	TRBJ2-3	TGTGCCAGCAGCTTAGGACTAGCGGTCACAGATACGCAGTATTTT	CASSLGLAVTDTQYF
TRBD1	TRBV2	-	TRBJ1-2	TGTGCCAGCAGTTTGACAGGGTCCCGAGGGAACCTCTTT	CASSLTGSRGNLF